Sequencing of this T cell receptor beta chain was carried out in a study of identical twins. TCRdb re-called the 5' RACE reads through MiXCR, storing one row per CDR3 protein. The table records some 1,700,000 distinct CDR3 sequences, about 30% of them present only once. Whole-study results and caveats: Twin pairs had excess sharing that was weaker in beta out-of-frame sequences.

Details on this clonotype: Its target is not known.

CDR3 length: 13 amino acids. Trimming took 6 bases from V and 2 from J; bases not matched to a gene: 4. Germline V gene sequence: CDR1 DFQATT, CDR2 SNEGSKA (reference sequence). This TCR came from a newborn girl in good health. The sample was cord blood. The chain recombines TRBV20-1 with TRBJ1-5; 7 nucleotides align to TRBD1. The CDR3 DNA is TGCAGTGCCTGTGGACAGGGCAATCAGCCCCAGCATTTT. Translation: CSACGQGNQPQHF.